The source of this TCR beta chain is a study of T cell changes during pregnancy in multiple sclerosis. Germline CDR1 and CDR2: SGHVS and FNYEAQ. CDR3 length: 18 residues. The junction had 10 bases not matched to a gene; V was cut back by 2 bases and J by 2 bases. Assay used: immunoSEQ multiplex PCR; TCRdb lists only in-frame clones, some missing. The sample includes about 59,000 clones, 93% seen only once; the top ten take approximately 0.35%. Sequencing was performed on CD4+ T cells from peripheral blood mononuclear cells, taken before pregnancy. The chain joins TRBV7-6 to TRBJ2-5; 11 nucleotides align to TRBD2. The sequence came from a female donor with multiple sclerosis, enrolled in a pregnancy study. The CDR3 region has the DNA TGTGCCAGCAGCTTAAACCCAACTAGCGGGAGATTACAAGAGACCCAGTACTTC. This gives the protein CASSLNPTSGRLQETQYF. Full variable domain (outside the CDR3, taken from reference TRBV7-6 and TRBJ2-5): GAGVSQSPRYKVTKRGQDVALRCDPISGHVSLYWYRQALGQGPEFLTYFNYEAQQDKSGLPNDRFSAERPEGSISTLTIQRTEQRDSAMYRCASSLNPTSGRLQETQYFGPGTRLLVL.